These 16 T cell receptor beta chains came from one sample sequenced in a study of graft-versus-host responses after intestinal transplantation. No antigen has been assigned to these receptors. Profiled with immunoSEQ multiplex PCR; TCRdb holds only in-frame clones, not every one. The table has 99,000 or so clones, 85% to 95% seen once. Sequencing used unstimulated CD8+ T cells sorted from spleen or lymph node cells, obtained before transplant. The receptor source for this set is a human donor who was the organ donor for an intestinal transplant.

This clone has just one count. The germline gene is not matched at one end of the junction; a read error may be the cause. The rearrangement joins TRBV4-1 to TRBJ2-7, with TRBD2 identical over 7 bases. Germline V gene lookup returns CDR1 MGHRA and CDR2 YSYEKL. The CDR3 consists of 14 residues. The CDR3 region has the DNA TGCGCCAGCAGCCCTCTTTGGGAGGGGCAGATAAGAAACTTC. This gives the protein CASSPLWEGQIRNF.

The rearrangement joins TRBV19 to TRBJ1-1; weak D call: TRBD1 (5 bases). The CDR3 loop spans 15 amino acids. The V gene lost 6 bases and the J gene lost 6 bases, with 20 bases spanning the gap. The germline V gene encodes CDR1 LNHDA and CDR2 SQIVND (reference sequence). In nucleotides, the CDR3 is TGTGCCAGTAGGCTCAGGGCGGATGGACACTCTGAAGCTTTCTTT. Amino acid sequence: CASRLRADGHSEAFF.

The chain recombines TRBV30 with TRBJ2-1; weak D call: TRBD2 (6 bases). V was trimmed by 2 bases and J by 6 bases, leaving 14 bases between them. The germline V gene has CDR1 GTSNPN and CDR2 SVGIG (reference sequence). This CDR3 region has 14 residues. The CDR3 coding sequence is TGTGCCTGGAGTCTCATGCAGGGAGGCAATGAGCAGTTCTTC. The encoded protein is CAWSLMQGGNEQFF. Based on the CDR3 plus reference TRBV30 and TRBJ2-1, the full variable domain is SQTIHQWPATLVQPVGSPLSLECTVEGTSNPNLYWYRQAAGRGLQLLFYSVGIGQISSEVPQNLSASRPQDRQFILSSKKLLLSDSGFYLCAWSLMQGGNEQFFGPGTRLTVL.

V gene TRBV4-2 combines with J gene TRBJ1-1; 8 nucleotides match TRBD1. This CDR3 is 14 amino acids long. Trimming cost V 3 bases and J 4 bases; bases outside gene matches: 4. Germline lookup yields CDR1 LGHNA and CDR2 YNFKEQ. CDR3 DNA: TGTGCCAGCAGCCACAAACAGGGGGTCACTGAAGCTTTCTTT. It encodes CASSHKQGVTEAFF.

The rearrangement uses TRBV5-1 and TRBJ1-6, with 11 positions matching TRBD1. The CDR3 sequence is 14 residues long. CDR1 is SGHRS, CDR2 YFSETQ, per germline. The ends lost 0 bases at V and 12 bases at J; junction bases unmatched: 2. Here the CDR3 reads CASSLEGQGGPLHF. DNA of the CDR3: TGCGCCAGCAGCTTGGAGGGACAGGGGGGACCCCTCCACTTT.

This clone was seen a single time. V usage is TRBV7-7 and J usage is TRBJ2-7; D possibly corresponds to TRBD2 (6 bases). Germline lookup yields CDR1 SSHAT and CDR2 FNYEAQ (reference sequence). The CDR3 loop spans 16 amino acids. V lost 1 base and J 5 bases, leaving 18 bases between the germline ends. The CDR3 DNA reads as TGTGCCAGCAGCTTAGGTCTTGGGGGGATGGAGGACGAGCAGTACTTC. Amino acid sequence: CASSLGLGGMEDEQYF.

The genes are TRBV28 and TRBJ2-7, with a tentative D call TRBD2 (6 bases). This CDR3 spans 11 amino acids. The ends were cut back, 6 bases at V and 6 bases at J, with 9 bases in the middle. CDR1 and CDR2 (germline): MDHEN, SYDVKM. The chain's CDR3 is CASSLSGEQYF. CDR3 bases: TGTGCCAGCAGCCTTAGCGGCGAGCAGTACTTC.

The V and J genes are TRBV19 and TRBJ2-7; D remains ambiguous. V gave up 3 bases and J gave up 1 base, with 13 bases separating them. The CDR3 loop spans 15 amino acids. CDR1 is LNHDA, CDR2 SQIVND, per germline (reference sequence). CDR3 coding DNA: TGTGCCAGTAGTATGGCAGGCCTCCTTTCCTACGAGCAGTACTTC. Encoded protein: CASSMAGLLSYEQYF. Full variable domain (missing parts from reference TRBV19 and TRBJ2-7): DGGITQSPKYLFRKEGQNVTLSCEQNLNHDAMYWYRQDPGQGLRLIYYSQIVNDFQKGDIAEGYSVSREKKESFPLTVTSAQKNPTAFYLCASSMAGLLSYEQYFGPGTRLTVT.

The CDR3 spells CASSEDRVPYNEQFF. CDR3 in DNA: TGTGCCAGCAGTGAAGACAGGGTTCCCTACAATGAGCAGTTCTTC. This rearrangement joins TRBV6-4 to TRBJ2-1, with 7 bases identical to TRBD1. The junction had 4 bases not matched to a gene; V was cut back by 3 bases and J by 2 bases. The CDR3 spans 15 residues. Germline V lookup: CDR1 MRHNA, CDR2 SNTAGT.

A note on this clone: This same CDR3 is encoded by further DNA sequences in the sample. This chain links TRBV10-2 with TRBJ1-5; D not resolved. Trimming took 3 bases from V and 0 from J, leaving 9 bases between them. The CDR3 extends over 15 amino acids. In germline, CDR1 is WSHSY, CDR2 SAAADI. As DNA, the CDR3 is TGCGCCAGCAGTGACGGCAGGTATAGCAATCAGCCCCAGCATTTT. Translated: CASSDGRYSNQPQHF.

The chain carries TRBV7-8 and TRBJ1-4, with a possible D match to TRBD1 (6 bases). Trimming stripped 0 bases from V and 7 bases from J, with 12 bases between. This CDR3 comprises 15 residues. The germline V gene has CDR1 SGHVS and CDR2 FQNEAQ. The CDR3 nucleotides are TGTGCCAGCAGCTTAGCTCCGGGACAAACTGAAAAACTGTTTTTT. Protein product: CASSLAPGQTEKLFF.

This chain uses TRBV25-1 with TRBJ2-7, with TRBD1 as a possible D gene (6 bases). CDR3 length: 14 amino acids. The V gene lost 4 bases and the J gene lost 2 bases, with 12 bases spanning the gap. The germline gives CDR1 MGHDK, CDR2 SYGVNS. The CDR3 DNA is TGTGCCAGCAGTGCCTCCGGGACACCCTACGAGCAGTACTTC. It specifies CASSASGTPYEQYF.

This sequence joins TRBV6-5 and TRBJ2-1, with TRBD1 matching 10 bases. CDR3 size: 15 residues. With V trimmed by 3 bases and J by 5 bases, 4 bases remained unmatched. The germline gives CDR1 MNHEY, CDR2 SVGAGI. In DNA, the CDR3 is TGTGCCAGCAGTTATTGGGACAGGGGCCACAATGAGCAGTTCTTC. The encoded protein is CASSYWDRGHNEQFF.

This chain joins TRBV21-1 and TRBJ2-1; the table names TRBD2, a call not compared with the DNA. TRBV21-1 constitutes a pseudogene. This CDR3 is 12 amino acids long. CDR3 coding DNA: TGTGCCCCAGCGAGAGGGTGTTATGAGCAGTTCTTC. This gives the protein CAPARGCYEQFF.

CDR3 loop: CAWSVRGPEAFF. The CDR3 nucleotides are TGTGCCTGGAGTGTACGAGGCCCTGAAGCTTTCTTT. This chain uses TRBV30 with TRBJ1-1; the D is unclear. Trimming pared 0 bases from V and 6 bases from J, leaving 8 bases between. Germline CDR1 and CDR2: GTSNPN and SVGIG (reference sequence). The CDR3 contains 12 residues.

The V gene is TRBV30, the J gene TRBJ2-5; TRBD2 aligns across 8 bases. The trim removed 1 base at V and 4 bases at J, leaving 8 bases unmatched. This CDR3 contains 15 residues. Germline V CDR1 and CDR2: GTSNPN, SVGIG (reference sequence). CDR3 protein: CAWSAGLAPPETQYF. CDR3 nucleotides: TGTGCCTGGAGTGCCGGACTAGCACCGCCAGAGACCCAGTACTTC. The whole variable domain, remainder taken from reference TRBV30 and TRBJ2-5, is SQTIHQWPATLVQPVGSPLSLECTVEGTSNPNLYWYRQAAGRGLQLLFYSVGIGQISSEVPQNLSASRPQDRQFILSSKKLLLSDSGFYLCAWSAGLAPPETQYFGPGTRLLVL.